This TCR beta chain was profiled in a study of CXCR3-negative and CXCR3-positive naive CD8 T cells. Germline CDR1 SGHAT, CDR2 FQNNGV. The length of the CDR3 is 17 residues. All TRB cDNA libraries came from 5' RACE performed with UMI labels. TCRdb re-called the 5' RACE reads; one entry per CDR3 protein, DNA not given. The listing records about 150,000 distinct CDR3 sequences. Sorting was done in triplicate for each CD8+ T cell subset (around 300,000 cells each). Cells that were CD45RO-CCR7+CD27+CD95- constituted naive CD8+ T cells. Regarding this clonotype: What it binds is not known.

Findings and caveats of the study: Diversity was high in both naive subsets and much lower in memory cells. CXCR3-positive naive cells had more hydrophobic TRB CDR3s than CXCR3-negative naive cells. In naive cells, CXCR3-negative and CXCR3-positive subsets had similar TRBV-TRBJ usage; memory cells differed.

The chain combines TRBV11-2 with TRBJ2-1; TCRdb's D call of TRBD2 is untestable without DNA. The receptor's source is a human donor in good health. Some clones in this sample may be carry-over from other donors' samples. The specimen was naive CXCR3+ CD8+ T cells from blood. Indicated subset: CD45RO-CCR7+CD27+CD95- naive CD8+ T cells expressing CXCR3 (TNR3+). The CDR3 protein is CASSLALGDSPLNEQFF.